This T cell receptor (beta chain) stems from a study of lymphopenia after photon versus proton radiotherapy. CDR1 and CDR2 (germline): PRHDT, FYEKMQ (reference sequence). There are 17 residues in the CDR3. The J segment lost 2 bases and the V segment lost 1 base, leaving 7 bases of the junction unmatched. The protocol was immunoSEQ multiplex PCR, while the TCRdb copy is restricted to in-frame clones and leaves out a portion. The sample has 75,000 to 95,000 clones; around 88% are singletons. The source of this sequence is a man in his sixties with pancreatic cancer. This chain uses TRBV13 with TRBJ2-3; 9 bases agree with TRBD2. This specimen consisted of peripheral blood, obtained from a patient treated with proton-based radiotherapy. The chain's CDR3 is CASSLVREGQYTDTQYF. The CDR3 coding sequence is TGTGCCAGCAGCTTAGTGCGGGAGGGACAGTACACAGATACGCAGTATTTT.